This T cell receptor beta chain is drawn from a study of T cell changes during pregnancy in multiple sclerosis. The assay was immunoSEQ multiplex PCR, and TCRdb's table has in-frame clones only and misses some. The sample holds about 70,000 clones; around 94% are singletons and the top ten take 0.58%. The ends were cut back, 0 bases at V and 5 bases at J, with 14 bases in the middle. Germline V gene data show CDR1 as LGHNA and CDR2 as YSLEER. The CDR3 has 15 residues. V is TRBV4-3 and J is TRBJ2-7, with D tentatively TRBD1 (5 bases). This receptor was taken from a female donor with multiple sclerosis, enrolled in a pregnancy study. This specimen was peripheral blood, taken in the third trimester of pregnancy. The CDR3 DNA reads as TGCGCCAGCAGCCAAGAAAGATGGGGCCTGGACGAGCAGTACTTC. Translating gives CASSQERWGLDEQYF.